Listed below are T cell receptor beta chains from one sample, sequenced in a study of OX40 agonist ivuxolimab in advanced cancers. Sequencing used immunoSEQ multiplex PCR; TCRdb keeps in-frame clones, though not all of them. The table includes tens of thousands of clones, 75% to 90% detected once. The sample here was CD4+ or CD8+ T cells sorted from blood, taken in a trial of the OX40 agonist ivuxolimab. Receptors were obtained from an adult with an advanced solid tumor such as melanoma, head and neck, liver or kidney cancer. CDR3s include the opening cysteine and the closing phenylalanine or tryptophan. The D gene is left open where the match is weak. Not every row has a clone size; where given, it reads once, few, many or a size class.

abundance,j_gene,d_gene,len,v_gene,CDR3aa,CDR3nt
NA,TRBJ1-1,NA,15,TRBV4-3,CASSRGGGGSPEAFF,TGCGCCAGCAGCAGAGGAGGGGGGGGGAGCCCTGAAGCTTTCTTT
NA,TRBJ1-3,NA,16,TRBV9,CASSAGLGVSGNTIYF,TGTGCCAGCAGCGCGGGGCTGGGTGTAAGTGGAAACACCATATATTTT
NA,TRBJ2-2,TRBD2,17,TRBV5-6,CASSPPRWAGGAGELFF,TGTGCCAGCAGCCCGCCCCGGTGGGCGGGAGGGGCCGGGGAGCTGTTTTTT
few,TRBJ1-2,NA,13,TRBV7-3,CASSLTAGYGYTF,TGTGCCAGCAGCTTAACTGCCGGTTATGGCTACACCTTC
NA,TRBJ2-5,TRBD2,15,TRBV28,CASRWGLAGGETQYF,TGTGCCAGCAGATGGGGACTAGCGGGGGGTGAGACCCAGTACTTC
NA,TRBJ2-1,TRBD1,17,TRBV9,CASSVGAGGRGYNEQFF,TGTGCCAGCAGCGTAGGGGCAGGGGGAAGGGGCTACAATGAGCAGTTCTTC
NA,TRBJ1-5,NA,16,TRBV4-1,CASSQDNLMSNQPQHF,TGCGCCAGCAGCCAAGATAACTTGATGAGCAATCAGCCCCAGCATTTT
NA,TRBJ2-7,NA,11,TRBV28,CASSQWREQYF,TGTGCCAGCAGCCAGTGGCGCGAGCAGTACTTC
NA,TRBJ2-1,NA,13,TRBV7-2,CASSLGKPSEQFF,TGTGCCAGCAGCTTAGGTAAGCCCTCGGAGCAGTTCTTC
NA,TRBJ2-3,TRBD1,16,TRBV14,CASSQRMTGDRDTQYF,TGTGCCAGCAGCCAACGAATGACAGGGGACCGGGATACGCAGTATTTT
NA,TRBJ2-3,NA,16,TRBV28,CASKTHELVKSDTQYF,TGTGCCAGCAAAACCCATGAGCTTGTCAAGTCAGATACGCAGTATTTT
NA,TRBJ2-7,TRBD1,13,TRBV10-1,CASSGTGYNEQYF,TGCGCCAGCAGCGGGACAGGGTACAACGAGCAGTACTTC
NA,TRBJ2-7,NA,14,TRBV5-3,CASSLDKILGEQYF,TGTGCCAGCAGCTTGGATAAGATCCTTGGGGAGCAGTACTTC
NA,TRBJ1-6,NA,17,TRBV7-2,CASSLPHGGSNNSPLHF,TGTGCCAGCAGCTTACCCCACGGGGGTTCCAATAATTCACCCCTCCACTTT
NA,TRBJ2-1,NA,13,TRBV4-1,CASSQDNPVRQFF,TGCGCCAGCAGCCAAGATAACCCAGTTAGGCAGTTCTTC
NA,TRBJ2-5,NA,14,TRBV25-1,CASSDTTGQETQYF,TGTGCCAGCAGTGATACTACAGGACAAGAGACCCAGTACTTC
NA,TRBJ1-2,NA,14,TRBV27,CASSSLGANYGYTF,TGTGCCAGCAGTTCCCTCGGGGCTAACTATGGCTACACCTTC
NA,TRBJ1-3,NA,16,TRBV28,CASSTPLGDSGNTIYF,TGTGCCAGCAGTACCCCACTCGGGGACTCTGGAAACACCATATATTTT
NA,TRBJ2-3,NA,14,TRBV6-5,CASSYSPGGDTQYF,TGTGCCAGCAGTTACTCCCCCGGGGGAGATACGCAGTATTTT
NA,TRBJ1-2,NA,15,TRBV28,CASSEGGRPKDGYTF,TGTGCCAGCTCAGAGGGGGGCCGGCCTAAGGATGGCTACACCTTC
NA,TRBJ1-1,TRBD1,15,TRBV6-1,CASSPETGANTEAFF,TGTGCCAGCAGTCCAGAGACAGGGGCGAACACTGAAGCTTTCTTT
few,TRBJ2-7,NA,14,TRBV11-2,CASSADLADYEQYF,TGTGCCAGCAGCGCCGACTTAGCTGACTACGAGCAGTACTTC
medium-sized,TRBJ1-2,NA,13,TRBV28,CASSPWTAGGYTF,TGTGCCAGCAGTCCGTGGACTGCGGGTGGCTACACCTTC
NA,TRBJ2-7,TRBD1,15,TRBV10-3,CAISETQQGAHEQYF,TGTGCCATCAGTGAGACCCAACAGGGGGCTCACGAGCAGTACTTC
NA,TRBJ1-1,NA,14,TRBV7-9,CALGDPRMDAEAFF,TGTGCCCTGGGGGACCCTCGCATGGACGCTGAAGCTTTCTTT
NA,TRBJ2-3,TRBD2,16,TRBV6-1,CASSVRLAGDTDTQYF,TGTGCCAGCAGTGTCAGGCTAGCGGGTGACACAGATACGCAGTATTTT
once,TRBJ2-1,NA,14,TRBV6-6,CASSDGSSYNEQFF,TGTGCCAGCAGCGATGGGAGCTCCTACAATGAGCAGTTCTTC
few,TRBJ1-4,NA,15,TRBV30,CAWSLWAKENEKLFF,TGTGCCTGGAGCCTCTGGGCGAAAGAAAATGAAAAACTGTTTTTT
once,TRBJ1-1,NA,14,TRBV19,CASSIGGWGTEAFF,TGTGCCAGTAGTATAGGGGGGTGGGGCACTGAAGCTTTCTTT
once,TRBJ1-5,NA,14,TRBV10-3,CAISESWGDQPQHF,TGTGCCATCAGTGAGTCGTGGGGGGATCAGCCCCAGCATTTT
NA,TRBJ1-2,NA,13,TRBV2,CASSGERGGGYTF,TGTGCCAGCAGTGGGGAAAGGGGCGGCGGCTACACCTTC
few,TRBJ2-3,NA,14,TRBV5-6,CASSAGLSTDTQYF,TGTGCCAGCAGCGCGGGACTCTCCACAGATACGCAGTATTTT
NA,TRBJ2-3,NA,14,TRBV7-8,CASSLAPPPSTQYF,TGTGCCAGCAGCTTGGCCCCACCGCCGAGTACGCAGTATTTT
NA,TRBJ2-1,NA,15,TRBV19,CASSMTPSSYNEQFF,TGTGCCAGTAGTATGACTCCTAGCTCCTACAATGAGCAGTTCTTC
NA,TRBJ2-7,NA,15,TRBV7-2,CASSLGGTADYEQYF,TGTGCCAGCAGCTTAGGTGGGACGGCGGACTACGAGCAGTACTTC
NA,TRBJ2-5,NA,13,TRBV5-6,CASSSYPGETQYF,TGTGCCAGCAGCTCGTACCCGGGGGAGACCCAGTACTTC
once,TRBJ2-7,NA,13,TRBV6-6,CASSLYSLYEQYF,TGTGCCAGCAGTTTGTACAGCTTATACGAGCAGTACTTC